In this sample, the clone carrying this T cell receptor (beta chain) turned up once. As yet, its antigen is unknown. PCR primers comprised 60 Vbeta and 13 Jbeta primers. Generated by immunoSEQ multiplex PCR, the TCRdb table keeps only in-frame clones and is missing some. The table shows 150,000 to 200,000 clones, with about 80% occurring only once. The sample comes from a study of cytomegalovirus exposure and HLA in healthy donors. Findings and caveats of the study: It was 150 to 200 TCR beta chains that were listed as cytomegalovirus-associated.

Sequencing was done on a sample of PBMCs. The origin of this receptor is a man aged 45-65 years in good health and CMV-seropositive.

The chain's CDR3 is CASSTGPTGELFF. CDR3 sequence (DNA): TGTGCCAGCAGCACAGGGCCGACCGGGGAGCTGTTTTTT. The J gene is TRBJ2-2, the V gene TRBV11-2; a weak D match, TRBD1 (6 bases). The V end was cut by 5 bases, the J end by 5 bases, with 9 bases between. The V gene's germline CDR1 is SGHAT and CDR2 FQNNGV. The CDR3 runs 13 residues.